This T cell receptor beta chain was found in a study of T cell responses to AZD1222 COVID-19 vaccine (TCRdb year 2021). Some background on the complete study: TCR sequencing covered more than 230 trial participants: 200 to 210 given two doses of AZD1222 and 26 given two doses of MenACWY control vaccine. Trial participants were enrolled by age into subgroups of 18-55, 56-69 and 70-plus years, and about 150, 27 and 61 TCR-sequenced participants, respectively, were included in these subgroups.

The CDR3 regions of human TCRbeta chains were subjected to immunosequencing. Per the source publication's procedure: TCRs in the repertoires were compared against a reference library of SARS-CoV-2-specific TCRs that had been generated with the MIRA antigen-specificity platform. Breadth meant the fraction of unique TCRs that were SARS-CoV-2-associated, whereas depth meant the fraction of total T cells that were SARS-CoV-2-associated. Using the MIRA data, each spike-specific TCR was mapped to the spike region that the TCR reacts to and placed in a CD4 or CD8 class. Log10-transformed breadth and depth values were compared by one-way ANOVA with Sidak's multiple comparisons tests. The clones in this table, taken by TCRdb from immuneACCESS, are in-frame only. Not every clone is retained; where verified, under half of the shortfall comes from an unresolved V gene, and the cause of the rest is unknown. That table is the source of V, J and clone size, and D and trimming were worked out from the DNA. Counted in this sample were over 50,000 clones; nearly 80% of them appeared once. The top ten clonotypes cover around 5% of the sample.

Taken from cysteine to phenylalanine, the CDR3 has 13 residues. The DNA shown is the 39-base CDR3, in frame from base 1. CDR1 MNHNS and CDR2 SASEGT were looked up in the germline V gene. Germline trimming: 5 bases from V, 3 bases from J; junction bases outside gene matches: 3. In regard to this clone: Its antigen remains undetermined. Qualities for individual bases were not recorded, and no much larger clone is one base off.

In the paper's terms, the time point label means: about 28 days (+/-7) after the second vaccine dose. AZD1222 recipients with second doses at about 4 weeks or about 12 weeks were pooled, because spike-specific TCR depth and breadth did not differ between schedules. Samples from vaccinated people were obtained from the UK trials COV001 and COV002, which included a single-blind randomized controlled phase 2/3 trial of AZD1222 (ChAdOx1 nCoV-19) in healthy adults. For TCRbeta chain sequencing, PBMC samples from trial participants were taken at day 0 and at day 28 after the second dose. Broad study findings and their caveats: Spike-specific TCR breadth and depth rose significantly after two AZD1222 doses compared with day 0 and with MenACWY recipients. The vaccine-associated CD4 TCRs covered the entire spike protein, and the dominant responses fell in regions 160-218 and 743-854. No day 14 peak-response samples were available, so repertoires were characterized only after the peak T cell response. Epitopes outside the regions mutated in the B.1.351 and B.1.1.7 variants were reportedly recognized by nearly half of the unique spike-specific TCRs. Conclusions about previously exposed vaccinees are limited, since just five or six AZD1222 recipients were seropositive for SARS-CoV-2 at baseline. Most participants were white British and females outnumbered males, and the authors suggested that clonal diversity may have been underestimated. In the small 56-69-year group, the increase in depth fell short of significance, most likely because of low power.

The receptor was derived from an adult who received the AZD1222 COVID-19 vaccine. The sequence links TRBV6-1 to TRBJ1-1; TRBD1 agrees with 7 junctional bases. Sequenced here: peripheral blood, sampled 28 days after the second AZD1222 dose. Read as DNA, the sequence is TGTGCCAGCAGTACTGGACAGGACACTGAAGCTTTCTTT. It is translated as CASSTGQDTEAFF.